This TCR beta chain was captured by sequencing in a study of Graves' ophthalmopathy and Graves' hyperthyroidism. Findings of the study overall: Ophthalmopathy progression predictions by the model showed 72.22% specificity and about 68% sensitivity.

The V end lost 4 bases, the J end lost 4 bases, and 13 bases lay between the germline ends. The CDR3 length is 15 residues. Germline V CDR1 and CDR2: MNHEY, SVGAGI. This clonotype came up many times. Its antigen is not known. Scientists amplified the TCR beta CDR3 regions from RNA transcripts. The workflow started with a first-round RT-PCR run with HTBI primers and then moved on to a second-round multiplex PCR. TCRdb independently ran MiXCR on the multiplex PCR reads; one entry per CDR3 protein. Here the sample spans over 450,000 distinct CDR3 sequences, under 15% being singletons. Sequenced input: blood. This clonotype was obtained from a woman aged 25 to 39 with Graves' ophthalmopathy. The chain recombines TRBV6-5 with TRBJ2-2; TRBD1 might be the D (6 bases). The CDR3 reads CASSSGTFLTGELFF. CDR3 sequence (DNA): TGTGCCAGCAGTTCCGGGACATTCCTCACCGGGGAGCTGTTTTTT.